Presented here are 8 T cell receptor beta chains from one specimen sequenced in a study of beta chain features in type 1 diabetes. Findings and limits, study-wide: All four CD4+ subsets of Type 1 diabetes patients contained TCRB CDR3s that were moderately but significantly shorter.

cDNA synthesis used the whole RNA isolate, giving expressed TCRB sequences. Measured with immunoSEQ multiplex PCR; TCRdb has only the in-frame clones, and not every one. Of 680,000 or so clones detected, 10% to 15% appear once; the ten largest clones hold 0.022%. Their cognate antigens are unknown. The sequenced sample was naive CD4+ T cells from blood. The receptors derive from a man aged 18 to 30 with type 1 diabetes.

The chain employs TRBV5-1 and TRBJ1-2, with D perhaps matching TRBD1 (6 bases). CDR1 and CDR2 from the germline V gene are SGHRS and YFSETQ. This CDR3 is 15 amino acids long. Trimming cost V 0 bases and J 6 bases, with 15 bases left between them. The CDR3 is CASSLDPRGGNGYTF. CDR3 nucleotides: TGCGCCAGCAGCTTGGATCCCAGGGGCGGTAATGGCTACACCTTC. Full variable domain (missing parts from reference TRBV5-1 and TRBJ1-2): KAGVTQTPRYLIKTRGQQVTLSCSPISGHRSVSWYQQTPGQGLQFLFEYFSETQRNKGNFPGRFSGRQFSNSRSEMNVSTLELGDSALYLCASSLDPRGGNGYTFGSGTRLTVV.

This clone was detected a few times. This rearrangement joins TRBV28 to TRBJ2-1; D ambiguous. Trimming cost V 3 bases and J 5 bases, with 11 bases left between them. The CDR3 is 14 amino acids. Germline CDR1 is MDHEN and CDR2 is SYDVKM. The CDR3 region has the DNA TGTGCCAGCAGTTTGATGAGAGTACACAATGAGCAGTTCTTC. This gives the protein CASSLMRVHNEQFF. The variable domain in full, completed from reference TRBV28 and TRBJ2-1, reads DVKVTQSSRYLVKRTGEKVFLECVQDMDHENMFWYRQDPGLGLRLIYFSYDVKMKEKGDIPEGYSVSREKKERFSLILESASTNQTSMYLCASSLMRVHNEQFFGPGTRLTVL.

The chain uses TRBV7-9 and TRBJ1-6; D not certain. V was cut by 2 bases and J by 8 bases, with 7 bases left in between. The germline CDR1 and CDR2 sequences are SEHNR and FQNEAQ (reference sequence). The CDR3 consists of 13 residues. The CDR3 sequence: CASSLRRDSPLHF. In nucleotides, the CDR3 is TGTGCCAGCAGCTTACGAAGGGATTCACCCCTCCACTTT.

The V call is TRBV16, the J call TRBJ2-3, with D possibly being TRBD2 (5 bases). Trimming pared 0 bases from V and 4 bases from J, leaving 8 bases between. The germline gives CDR1 KGHSY, CDR2 FQNENV. The CDR3 is 14 residues long. CDR3 protein: CASSQSASSDTQYF. The CDR3, as DNA: TGTGCCAGCAGCCAATCGGCTAGCTCAGATACGCAGTATTTT.

In this sample, this clone turned up a few times. The gene calls are TRBV29-1 and TRBJ1-1; perhaps TRBD1 as D (6 bases). The CDR3 is made up of 14 amino acids. The germline gives CDR1 SQVTM, CDR2 ANQGSEA. V lost 0 bases and J 4 bases, leaving 12 bases between the germline ends. CDR3 bases: TGCAGCGTTGAAGAGCCCAGGGGAGGCACTGAAGCTTTCTTT. It specifies CSVEEPRGGTEAFF.

This clone appeared a few times. This chain connects TRBV27 to TRBJ1-1; D unresolved. Germline-derived CDR1 and CDR2 are MNHEY and SMNVEV (reference sequence). The CDR3 sequence is 13 residues long. Trimming took 6 bases from V and 0 from J, leaving 8 bases between them. The CDR3 DNA follows: TGTGCCAGCAGAACCCCAATGAACACTGAAGCTTTCTTT. Residues: CASRTPMNTEAFF.

This clone was observed a few times. Within the sample, other DNA sequences also encode this same CDR3. The gene calls are TRBV2 and TRBJ1-5, with D perhaps matching TRBD1 (5 bases). CDR1 SNHLY and CDR2 FYNNEI come from the germline V gene. This CDR3 spans 13 amino acids. V dropped 2 bases and J dropped 4 bases, with 6 bases sitting between them. DNA of the CDR3: TGTGCCAGCAGTGAATCAGGGAATCAGCCCCAGCATTTT. Amino acids: CASSESGNQPQHF.

V gene TRBV6-6 combines with J gene TRBJ2-1; 7 nucleotides align to TRBD1. Trimming removed 8 bases from V and 3 bases from J; junction bases left unmatched: 7. CDR1 MNHNY and CDR2 SVGAGI come from the germline V gene (reference sequence). The CDR3 is 14 residues long. In DNA form, the CDR3 reads TGTGCCAGCGCTAGACAGGGAGACTACAATGAGCAGTTCTTC. Its protein is CASARQGDYNEQFF.